Presented here are 10 T cell receptor beta chains from one specimen sequenced in a study of T cell changes during pregnancy in multiple sclerosis. The repertoire was sequenced with immunoSEQ multiplex PCR; TCRdb's copy has only in-frame clones and lacks some. The sample includes over 50,000 clones, roughly 93% seen only once; the top ten take around 1.9%. The source material was peripheral blood, sampled in the second trimester of pregnancy. The origin of the receptors is a female donor with multiple sclerosis, enrolled in a pregnancy study.

The CDR3 DNA is TGTGCCAGCAGCCAATTCCGGACAGGGGGAAACTATGGCTACACCTTC. Its protein product is CASSQFRTGGNYGYTF. The rearrangement joins TRBV14 to TRBJ1-2; TRBD1 matches 10 bases. Per the germline V gene, CDR1 is SGHDN and CDR2 is FVKESK. The CDR3 consists of 16 residues. Trimming took 2 bases from V and 2 from J; bases not matched to a gene: 5.

V and J are TRBV7-2 and TRBJ2-5; no firm D call. The CDR3 is 14 residues long. V was shortened by 5 bases and J by 2 bases, with 12 bases between the two germline ends. The germline V gene has CDR1 SGHTA and CDR2 FQGNSA. The CDR3 DNA follows: TGTGCCAGCAGCAAGGCAGGCCAACAAGAGACCCAGTACTTC. This gives the protein CASSKAGQQETQYF.

The V and J genes are TRBV14 and TRBJ2-7; the match to TRBD2 covers 9 bases. V dropped 1 base and J dropped 2; count of bases not matched to a gene: 6. The CDR3 spans 16 residues. Germline values: CDR1 SGHDN, CDR2 FVKESK. The DNA for the CDR3 is TGTGCCAGCAGCCAAGCACTAGCGGGCGAACCCTACGAGCAGTACTTC. Protein sequence: CASSQALAGEPYEQYF.

The chain uses TRBV4-1 and TRBJ1-2; a possible D gene is TRBD1 (5 bases). Between the trimmed V and J ends, which lost 1 base and 5 bases, there was a span of 14 bases. The length of the CDR3 is 15 residues. Germline V CDR1 and CDR2: MGHRA, YSYEKL. CDR3 loop: CASSQVEGTTYGYTF. Here the CDR3 DNA reads TGCGCCAGCAGCCAAGTCGAGGGGACTACATATGGCTACACCTTC.

The rearrangement uses TRBV2 and TRBJ2-5; 10 bases match TRBD1. V shed 4 bases, J shed 3 bases, and the junction held 5 bases outside the gene matches. The CDR3 contains 15 residues. Germline lookup yields CDR1 SNHLY and CDR2 FYNNEI. The chain's CDR3 is CASSATGTGEETQYF. CDR3 DNA: TGTGCCAGCAGTGCTACGGGGACAGGGGAAGAGACCCAGTACTTC.

V is TRBV9 and J is TRBJ2-1, with a possible D match to TRBD2 (6 bases). V lost 4 bases to trimming and J lost 8 bases, with 16 bases between them. Germline V CDR1 and CDR2: SGDLS, YYNGEE. The CDR3 is 14 amino acids. CDR3 DNA: TGTGCCAGCAGCCTTATGGGGCCTAGCGATGAGCAGTTCTTC. Its protein is CASSLMGPSDEQFF. The variable domain in full, completed from reference TRBV9 and TRBJ2-1, reads DSGVTQTPKHLITATGQRVTLRCSPRSGDLSVYWYQQSLDQGLQFLIQYYNGEERAKGNILERFSAQQFPDLHSELNLSSLELGDSALYFCASSLMGPSDEQFFGPGTRLTVL.

V gene TRBV6-4 combines with J gene TRBJ1-2; 7 bases are shared with TRBD1. CDR1 is MRHNA and CDR2 is SNTAGT in the germline V gene. The CDR3 runs 14 residues. J was trimmed by 4 bases and V by 2 bases; bases with no gene match: 4. In DNA, the CDR3 is TGTGCCAGCAGTGACGGACAGGAAACCTATGGCTACACCTTC. It codes for CASSDGQETYGYTF.

V and J are TRBV19 and TRBJ1-1; no clear D gene. There are 13 residues in the CDR3. V was pared by 3 bases and J by 3 bases, with 8 bases between. Germline V gives CDR1 LNHDA, CDR2 SQIVND (reference sequence). The CDR3 loop is CASSIRGYTEAFF. In nucleotides, the CDR3 is TGTGCCAGTAGTATCCGGGGTTACACTGAAGCTTTCTTT.

CDR3 residues: CASSLWQGSNQPQHF. In DNA, the CDR3 is TGTGCCAGCAGTTTATGGCAGGGTAGCAATCAGCCCCAGCATTTT. V and J are TRBV28 and TRBJ1-5; the D gene is possibly TRBD1 (5 bases). The CDR3 is made up of 15 amino acids. V dropped 0 bases and J dropped 0 bases, with 6 bases sitting between them. Germline V gene sequence: CDR1 MDHEN, CDR2 SYDVKM. Based on the CDR3 plus reference TRBV28 and TRBJ1-5, the full variable domain is DVKVTQSSRYLVKRTGEKVFLECVQDMDHENMFWYRQDPGLGLRLIYFSYDVKMKEKGDIPEGYSVSREKKERFSLILESASTNQTSMYLCASSLWQGSNQPQHFGDGTRLSIL.

The chain has TRBV18 and TRBJ2-1, with 9 bases fitting TRBD2. V lost 1 base, J lost 8 bases, and 6 bases stayed unmatched. The germline CDR1 and CDR2 sequences are KGHSH and LQKENI. This CDR3 spans 15 amino acids. CDR3 loop: CASSPRLAEAHEQFF. CDR3 sequence (DNA): TGTGCCAGCTCACCACGACTAGCGGAGGCCCATGAGCAGTTCTTC.